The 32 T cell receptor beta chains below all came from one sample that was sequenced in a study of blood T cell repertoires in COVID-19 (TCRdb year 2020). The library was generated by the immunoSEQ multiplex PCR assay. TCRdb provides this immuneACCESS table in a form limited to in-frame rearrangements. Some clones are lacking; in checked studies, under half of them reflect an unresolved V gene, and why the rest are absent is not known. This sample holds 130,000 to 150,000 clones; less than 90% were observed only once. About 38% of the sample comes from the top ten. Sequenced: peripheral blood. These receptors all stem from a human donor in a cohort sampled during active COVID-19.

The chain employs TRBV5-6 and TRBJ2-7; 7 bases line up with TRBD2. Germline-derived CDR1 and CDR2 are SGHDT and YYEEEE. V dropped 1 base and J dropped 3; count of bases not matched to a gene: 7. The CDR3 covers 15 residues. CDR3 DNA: TGTGCCAGCAGCTTGCGCTCCGGGGGGTACTACGAGCAGTACTTC. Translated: CASSLRSGGYYEQYF.

The CDR3 DNA is TGTGCCAGCAGTTTGGGTGGACATAGCACAGATACGCAGTATTTT. This codes for CASSLGGHSTDTQYF. The rearrangement uses TRBV28 and TRBJ2-3; a possible D gene is TRBD1 (5 bases). Looked up from germline, CDR1 is MDHEN and CDR2 is SYDVKM. This CDR3 spans 15 amino acids. Trimming shortened V by 3 bases and J by 0 bases, and 10 bases separated the two germline ends.

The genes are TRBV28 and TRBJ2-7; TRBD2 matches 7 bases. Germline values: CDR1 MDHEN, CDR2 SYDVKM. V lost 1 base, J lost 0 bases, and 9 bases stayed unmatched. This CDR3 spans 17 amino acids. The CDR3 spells CASSLLSSAGNSYEQYF. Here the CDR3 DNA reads TGTGCCAGCAGTTTATTGTCGTCAGCGGGGAACTCCTACGAGCAGTACTTC.

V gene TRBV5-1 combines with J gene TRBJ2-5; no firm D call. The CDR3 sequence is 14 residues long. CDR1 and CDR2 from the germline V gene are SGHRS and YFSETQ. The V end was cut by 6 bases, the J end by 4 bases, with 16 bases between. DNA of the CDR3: TGCGCCAGCAACCGACTCCTCCAAGGAGAGACCCAGTACTTC. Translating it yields CASNRLLQGETQYF.

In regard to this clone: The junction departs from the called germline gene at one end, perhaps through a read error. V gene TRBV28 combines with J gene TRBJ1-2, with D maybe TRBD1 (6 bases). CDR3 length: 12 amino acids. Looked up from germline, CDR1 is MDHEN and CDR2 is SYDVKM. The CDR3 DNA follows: TGTGCCAGCAGCCCCCAGGGGTATGGGTACACCTTC. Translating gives CASSPQGYGYTF.

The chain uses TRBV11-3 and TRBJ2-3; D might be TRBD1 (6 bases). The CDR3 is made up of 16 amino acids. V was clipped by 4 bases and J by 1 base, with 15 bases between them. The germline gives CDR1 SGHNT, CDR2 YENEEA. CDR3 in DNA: TGTGCCAGCAGCTGGTCAGGGGTTGGTGGCACAGATACGCAGTATTTT. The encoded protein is CASSWSGVGGTDTQYF.

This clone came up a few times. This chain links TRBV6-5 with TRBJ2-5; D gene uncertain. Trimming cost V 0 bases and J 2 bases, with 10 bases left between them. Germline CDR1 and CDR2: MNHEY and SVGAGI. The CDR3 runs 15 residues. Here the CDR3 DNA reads TGTGCCAGCAGTTACTCTGCCCAGGAACAAGAGACCCAGTACTTC. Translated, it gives CASSYSAQEQETQYF.

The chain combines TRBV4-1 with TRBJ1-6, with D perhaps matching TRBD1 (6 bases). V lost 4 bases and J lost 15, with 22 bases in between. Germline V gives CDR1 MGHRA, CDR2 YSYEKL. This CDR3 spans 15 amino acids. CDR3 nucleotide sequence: TGCGCCAGCAGCCCCGCCGGGACAAGGGCGAGGAGCCTCCACTTT. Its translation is CASSPAGTRARSLHF.

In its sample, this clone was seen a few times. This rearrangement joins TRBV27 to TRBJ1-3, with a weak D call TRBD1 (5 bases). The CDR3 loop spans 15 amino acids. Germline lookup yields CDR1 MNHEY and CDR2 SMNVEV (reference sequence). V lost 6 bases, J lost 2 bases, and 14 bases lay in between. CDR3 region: CASSPKGFTGNTIYF. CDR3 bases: TGTGCCAGCAGCCCTAAGGGGTTTACTGGAAACACCATATATTTT.

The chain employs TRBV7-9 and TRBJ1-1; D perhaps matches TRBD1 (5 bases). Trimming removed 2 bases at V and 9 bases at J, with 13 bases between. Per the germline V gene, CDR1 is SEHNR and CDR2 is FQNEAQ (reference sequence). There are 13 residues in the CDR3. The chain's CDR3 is CASSLRALGQAFF. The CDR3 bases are TGTGCCAGCAGCTTAAGGGCCTTGGGGCAAGCTTTCTTT. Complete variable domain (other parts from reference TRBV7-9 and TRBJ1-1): DTGVSQNPRHKITKRGQNVTFRCDPISEHNRLYWYRQTLGQGPEFLTYFQNEAQLEKSRLLSDRFSAERPKGSFSTLEIQRTEQGDSAMYLCASSLRALGQAFFGQGTRLTVV.

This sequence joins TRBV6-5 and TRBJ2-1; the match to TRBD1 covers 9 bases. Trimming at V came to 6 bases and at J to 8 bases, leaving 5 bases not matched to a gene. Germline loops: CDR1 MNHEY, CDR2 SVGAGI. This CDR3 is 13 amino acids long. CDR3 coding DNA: TGTGCCAGCAGGGGGACAGGGAGGGATGAGCAGTTCTTC. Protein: CASRGTGRDEQFF.

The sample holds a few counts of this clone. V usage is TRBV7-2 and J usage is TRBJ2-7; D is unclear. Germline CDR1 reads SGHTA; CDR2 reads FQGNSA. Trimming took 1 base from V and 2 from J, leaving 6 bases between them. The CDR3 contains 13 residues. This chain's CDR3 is CASSLVAAYEQYF. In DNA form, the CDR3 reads TGTGCCAGCAGCTTAGTGGCAGCCTACGAGCAGTACTTC.

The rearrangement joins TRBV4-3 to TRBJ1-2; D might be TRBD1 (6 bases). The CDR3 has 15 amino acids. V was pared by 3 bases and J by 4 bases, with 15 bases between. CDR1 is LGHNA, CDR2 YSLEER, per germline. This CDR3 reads CASSQDLGQPYGYTF. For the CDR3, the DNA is TGCGCCAGCAGCCAGGACCTCGGACAGCCCTATGGCTACACCTTC.

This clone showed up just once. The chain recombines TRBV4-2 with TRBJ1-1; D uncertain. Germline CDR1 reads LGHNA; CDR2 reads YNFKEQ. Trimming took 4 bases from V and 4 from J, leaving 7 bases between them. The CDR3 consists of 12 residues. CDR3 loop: CASSRGGTEAFF. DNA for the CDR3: TGTGCCAGCAGCCGAGGAGGCACTGAAGCTTTCTTT.

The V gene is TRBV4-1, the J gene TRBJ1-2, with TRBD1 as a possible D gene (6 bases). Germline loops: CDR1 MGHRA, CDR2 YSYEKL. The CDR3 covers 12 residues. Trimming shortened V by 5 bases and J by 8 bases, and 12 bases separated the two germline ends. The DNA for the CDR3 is TGCGCCAGCAGCGAAGGACAGTACGGCTACACCTTC. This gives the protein CASSEGQYGYTF.

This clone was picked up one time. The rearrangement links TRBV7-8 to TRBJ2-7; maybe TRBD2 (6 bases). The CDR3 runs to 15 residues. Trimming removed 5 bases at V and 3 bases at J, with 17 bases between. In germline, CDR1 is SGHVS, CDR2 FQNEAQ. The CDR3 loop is CASSPGLSKNYEQYF. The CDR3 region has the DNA TGTGCCAGCAGCCCGGGACTCTCGAAGAACTACGAGCAGTACTTC.

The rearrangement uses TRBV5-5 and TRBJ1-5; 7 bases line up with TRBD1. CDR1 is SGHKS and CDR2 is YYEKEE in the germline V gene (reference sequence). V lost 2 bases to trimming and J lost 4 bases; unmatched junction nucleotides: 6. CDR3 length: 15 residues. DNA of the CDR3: TGTGCCAGCAGCTTCTCCGGGACAGAGAATCAGCCCCAGCATTTT. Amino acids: CASSFSGTENQPQHF. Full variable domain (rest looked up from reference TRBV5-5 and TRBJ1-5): DAGVTQSPTHLIKTRGQQVTLRCSPISGHKSVSWYQQVLGQGPQFIFQYYEKEERGRGNFPDRFSARQFPNYSSELNVNALLLGDSALYLCASSFSGTENQPQHFGDGTRLSIL.

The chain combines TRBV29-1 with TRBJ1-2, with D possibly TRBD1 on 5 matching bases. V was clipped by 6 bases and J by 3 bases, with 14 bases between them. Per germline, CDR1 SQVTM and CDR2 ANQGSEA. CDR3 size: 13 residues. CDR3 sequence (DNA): TGCAGCGTAGAAAGGGGTCGGGACTATGGCTACACCTTC. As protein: CSVERGRDYGYTF. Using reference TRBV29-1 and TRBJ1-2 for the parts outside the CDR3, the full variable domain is SAVISQKPSRDICQRGTSLTIQCQVDSQVTMMFWYRQQPGQSLTLIATANQGSEATYESGFVIDKFPISRPNLTFSTLTVSNMSPEDSSIYLCSVERGRDYGYTFGSGTRLTVV.

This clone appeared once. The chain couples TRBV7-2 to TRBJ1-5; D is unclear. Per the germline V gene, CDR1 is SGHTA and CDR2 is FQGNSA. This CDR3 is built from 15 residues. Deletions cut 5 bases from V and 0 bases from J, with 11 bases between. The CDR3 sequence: CASSEGTYSNQPQHF. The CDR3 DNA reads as TGTGCCAGCAGCGAGGGCACATATAGCAATCAGCCCCAGCATTTT.

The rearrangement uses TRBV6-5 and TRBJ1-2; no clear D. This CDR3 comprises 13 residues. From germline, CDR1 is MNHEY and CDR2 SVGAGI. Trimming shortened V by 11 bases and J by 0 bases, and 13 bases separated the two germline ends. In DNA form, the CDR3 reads TGTGCCGCGCATCTCCGTACTAACTATGGCTACACCTTC. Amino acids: CAAHLRTNYGYTF.

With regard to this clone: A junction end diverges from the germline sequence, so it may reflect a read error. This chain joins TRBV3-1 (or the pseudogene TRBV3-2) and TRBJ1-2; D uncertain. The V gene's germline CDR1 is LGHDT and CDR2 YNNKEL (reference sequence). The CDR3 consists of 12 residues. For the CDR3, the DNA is TGTGCCAGCAGCCAAGATCGGGGTCCGACCGCCTTC. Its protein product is CASSQDRGPTAF.

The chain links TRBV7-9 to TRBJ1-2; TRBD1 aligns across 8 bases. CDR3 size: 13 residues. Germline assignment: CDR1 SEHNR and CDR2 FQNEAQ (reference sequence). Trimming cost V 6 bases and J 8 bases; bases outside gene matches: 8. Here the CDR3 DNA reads TGTGCCAGCAGTTTGGACAGGGTCACAGGCTACACCTTC. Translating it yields CASSLDRVTGYTF.

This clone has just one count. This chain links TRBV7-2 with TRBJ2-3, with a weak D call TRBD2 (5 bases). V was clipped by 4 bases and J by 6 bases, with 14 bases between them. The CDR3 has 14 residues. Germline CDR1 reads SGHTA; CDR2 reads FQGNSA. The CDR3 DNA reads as TGTGCCAGCAGCTCCGGAGGAGCATGGGATACGCAGTATTTT. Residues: CASSSGGAWDTQYF.

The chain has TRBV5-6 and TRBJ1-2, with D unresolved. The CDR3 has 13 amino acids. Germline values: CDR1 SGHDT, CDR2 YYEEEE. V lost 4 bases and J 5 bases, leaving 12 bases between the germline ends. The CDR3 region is CASSETPRYGYTF. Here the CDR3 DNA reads TGTGCCAGCAGCGAAACACCAAGATATGGCTACACCTTC.

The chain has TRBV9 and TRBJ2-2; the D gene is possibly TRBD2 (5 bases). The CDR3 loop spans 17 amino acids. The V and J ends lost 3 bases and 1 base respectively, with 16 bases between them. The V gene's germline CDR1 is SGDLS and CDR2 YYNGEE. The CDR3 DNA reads TGTGCCAGCAGCGCCTCCTCCCGGGGTATGAACACCGGGGAGCTGTTTTTT. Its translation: CASSASSRGMNTGELFF.

Here the CDR3 DNA reads TGTGCCTGGAGTACCGGGACAATCCAAACCACAGCATGGCAAGAGACCCAGTACTTC. Translating it yields CAWSTGTIQTTAWQETQYF. V is TRBV30 and J is TRBJ2-5; possible D gene TRBD1, 6 bases. CDR1 is GTSNPN and CDR2 is SVGIG in the germline V gene (reference sequence). The V gene lost 2 bases and the J gene lost 2 bases, with 27 bases spanning the gap. The CDR3 has 19 amino acids.

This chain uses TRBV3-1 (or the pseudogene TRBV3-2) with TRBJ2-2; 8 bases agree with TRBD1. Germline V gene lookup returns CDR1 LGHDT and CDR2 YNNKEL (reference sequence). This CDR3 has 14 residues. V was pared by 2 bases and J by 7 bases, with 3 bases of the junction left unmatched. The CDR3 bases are TGTGCCAGCAGCCAACAGGGGGCGCGCGGGGAGCTGTTTTTT. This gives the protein CASSQQGARGELFF.

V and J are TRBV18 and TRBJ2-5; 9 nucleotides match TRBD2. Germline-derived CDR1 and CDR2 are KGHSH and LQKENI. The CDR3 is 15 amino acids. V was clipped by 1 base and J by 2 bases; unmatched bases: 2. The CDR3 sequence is CASSPLAGGQETQYF. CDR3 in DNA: TGTGCCAGCTCACCACTCGCGGGGGGGCAAGAGACCCAGTACTTC.

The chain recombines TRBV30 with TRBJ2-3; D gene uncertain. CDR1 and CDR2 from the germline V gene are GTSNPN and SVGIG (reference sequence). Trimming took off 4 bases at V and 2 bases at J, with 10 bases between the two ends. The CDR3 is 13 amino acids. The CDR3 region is CAWNSLVTDTQYF. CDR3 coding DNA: TGTGCCTGGAACAGTTTAGTCACAGATACGCAGTATTTT.

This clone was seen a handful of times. This CDR3 reads CASSLDPAGGGPQHF. CDR3 coding DNA: TGTGCCAGCAGCTTAGACCCGGCCGGCGGTGGGCCCCAGCATTTT. The chain links TRBV11-2 to TRBJ1-5, with D unclear. CDR3 length equals 15 residues. V shed 0 bases and J shed 9 bases, with 15 bases lying between them. Germline-derived CDR1 and CDR2 are SGHAT and FQNNGV.

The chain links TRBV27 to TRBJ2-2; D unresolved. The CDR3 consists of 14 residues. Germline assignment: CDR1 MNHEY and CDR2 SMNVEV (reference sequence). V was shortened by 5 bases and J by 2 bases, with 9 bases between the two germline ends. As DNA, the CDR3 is TGTGCCAGCAGTCAGGCTCGAAACACCGGGGAGCTGTTTTTT. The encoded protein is CASSQARNTGELFF.

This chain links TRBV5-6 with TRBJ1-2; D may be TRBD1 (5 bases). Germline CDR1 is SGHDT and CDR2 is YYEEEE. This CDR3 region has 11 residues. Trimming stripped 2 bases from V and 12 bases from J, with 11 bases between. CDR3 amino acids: CASSFRDGDTF. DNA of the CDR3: TGTGCCAGCAGCTTCAGGGATGGAGACACCTTC.